The clone carrying this T cell receptor beta chain was seen a handful of times. Its antigen is as yet unknown. Per-sample PBMC isolation yielded at least 7 million cells. Then a second PCR, running roughly 7 to 11 cycles, was carried out with a sample-barcoded 5' primer and a J-beta primer mix. Each CDR3 protein gets one entry after TCRdb re-called the 5' RACE reads with MiXCR. The repertoire holds approximately 880,000 distinct CDR3 sequences, with 45% to 50% as singletons. The data were taken from a study of blood T cells in healthy people across ages. The overall study: The capture of about one barcoded beta molecule per two T cells was achieved by template switching. Study results and caveats: Using unsorted PBMCs precluded a conclusive naive versus antigen-experienced comparison.

Germline V CDR1 and CDR2: ENHRY, SYGVKD. The CDR3 covers 13 residues. V lost 7 bases, J lost 4 bases, and 12 bases lay in between. The sequence was collected from a man aged 30 to 45 in good health. Specimen: blood. The chain recombines TRBV10-3 with TRBJ2-3; the D gene could be TRBD1 or TRBD2 (5 bases each). The CDR3 protein is CAITGGPADTQYF. CDR3 nucleotide sequence: TGTGCCATCACTGGGGGACCGGCAGATACGCAGTATTTT.